The rows below give T cell receptor beta chains drawn from one sample of a study of T cell repertoires in cytomegalovirus infection. TCRdb itself ran the reads through MiXCR, one entry per CDR3 protein. Here the sample spans 130,000 or so distinct CDR3 sequences, approximately 5.9% being singletons. The sample comprised PBMCs. The receptors were sampled from a human donor in good health (CMV status not recorded). Some clones in this sample may be carry-over from other donors' samples. The CDR3 runs from the conserved cysteine through the conserved F or W. D genes are given only for firm matches. Only part of the rows carry a size: once, few, many, or a class if the clone is expanded.

>TRBD1|TRBV29-1|few|TRBJ1-1
CSAEGQGLNTEAFF
TGCAGCGCCGAAGGACAGGGGTTGAACACTGAAGCTTTCTTT
>-|TRBV29-1|-|TRBJ1-2
CSVERLTGAGYTF
TGCAGCGTTGAACGCTTGACGGGGGCGGGCTACACCTTC
>-|TRBV7-8|many|TRBJ2-7
CASSPGTVLGQYF
TGTGCCAGCAGCCCCGGGACCGTTCTAGGGCAGTACTTC
>-|TRBV6-2/TRBV6-3|few|TRBJ2-7
CASSYFYEQYF
TGTGCCAGCAGTTACTTCTACGAGCAGTACTTC
>-|TRBV27|many|TRBJ2-3
CASRGFGITTDTQYF
TGTGCCAGTCGGGGCTTCGGGATAACCACAGATACGCAGTATTTT
>TRBD2|TRBV7-2|many|TRBJ2-5
CASSPGLAQETQYF
TGTGCCAGCAGCCCCGGACTAGCTCAAGAGACCCAGTACTTC
>TRBD2|TRBV30|few|TRBJ2-7
CAWRPPGGASYEQYF
TGTGCCTGGAGACCCCCGGGGGGAGCCTCCTACGAGCAGTACTTC
>-|TRBV7-7|many|TRBJ2-1
CASSLGGIVDYNEQFF
TGTGCTAGCAGCTTAGGCGGGATCGTGGACTACAATGAGCAGTTCTTC
>TRBD1|TRBV4-2|many|TRBJ1-1
CASSQGTGEIDIEAFF
TGTGCCAGCAGCCAAGGCACAGGGGAGATAGATATTGAAGCTTTCTTT
>-|TRBV9|-|TRBJ2-1
CASSVGGWAEQFF
TGTGCCAGCAGCGTAGGAGGGTGGGCTGAGCAGTTCTTC
>TRBD1|TRBV15|few|TRBJ1-4
CATSRGQGAFLLFF
TGTGCCACCAGCAGAGGACAGGGGGCATTTTTACTGTTTTTT
>TRBD2|TRBV5-1|-|TRBJ2-1
CASSLGVASGGANEQFF
TGCGCCAGCAGCCTTGGTGTGGCTAGCGGGGGGGCCAATGAGCAGTTCTTC
>-|TRBV19|many|TRBJ1-5
CASSGGRGYSNQPQHF
TGTGCCAGTAGCGGCGGGAGGGGATATAGCAATCAGCCCCAGCATTTT
>TRBD2|TRBV7-2|many|TRBJ2-7
CASSLGLAGARTYEQYF
TGTGCCAGCAGCTTAGGACTAGCGGGGGCACGAACCTACGAGCAGTACTTC
>-|TRBV11-2|-|TRBJ1-3
CASSPGAGVSGNTIYF
TGTGCCAGCAGCCCCGGGGCAGGGGTATCTGGAAACACCATATATTTT
>-|TRBV5-6|many|TRBJ1-2
CASSYRDGGILQDGYTF
TGTGCCAGCAGCTACCGGGACGGAGGGATCTTACAGGATGGCTACACCTTC
>-|TRBV5-6|few|TRBJ2-1
CASSRLNEQFF
TGTGCCAGCAGCCGTCTCAATGAGCAGTTCTTC
>TRBD1|TRBV28|many|TRBJ1-5
CASSSDRGGNQPQHF
TGTGCCAGCAGCTCAGACAGGGGGGGCAATCAGCCCCAGCATTTT
>-|TRBV12-3/TRBV12-4|many|TRBJ2-5
CASGSLRETQYF
TGTGCCAGCGGAAGTCTACGAGAGACCCAGTACTTC
>-|TRBV14|few|TRBJ2-2
CASSQVFPGRSGELFF
TGTGCCAGCAGCCAAGTGTTCCCGGGGAGGTCCGGGGAGCTGTTTTTT
>-|TRBV30|-|TRBJ2-5
CAWSESNRETQYF
TGTGCCTGGAGCGAGTCGAACCGGGAGACCCAGTACTTC
>-|TRBV5-1|few|TRBJ2-6
CASSRTDSGANVLTF
TGCGCCAGCAGCAGGACAGACTCTGGGGCCAACGTCCTGACTTTC
>TRBD2|TRBV7-2|many|TRBJ2-1
CASSLRSGGAYNEQFF
TGTGCCAGCAGCTTACGAAGCGGGGGGGCCTACAATGAGCAGTTCTTC
>TRBD1|TRBV20-1|-|TRBJ1-6
CSARDGKGARNSPLHF
TGCAGTGCTAGAGATGGAAAGGGGGCGCGTAATTCACCCCTCCACTTT
>TRBD1|TRBV20-1|many|TRBJ2-7
CSAGYHRGPGIYEQYF
TGCAGTGCTGGATACCACAGGGGGCCTGGGATCTACGAGCAGTACTTC
>TRBD1|TRBV7-2|many|TRBJ2-2
CASSSPGQGNTGELFF
TGTGCCAGCAGCTCACCGGGACAGGGGAACACCGGGGAGCTGTTTTTT
>TRBD1|TRBV6-2/TRBV6-3|few|TRBJ1-4
CASSYRGQGTEKLFF
TGTGCCAGCAGTTACCGGGGACAGGGAACTGAAAAACTGTTTTTT
>TRBD1|TRBV9|many|TRBJ1-2
CASSLHIGRGDYGYTF
TGTGCCAGCAGCCTCCACATCGGCAGGGGGGACTATGGCTACACCTTC
>-|TRBV18|many|TRBJ1-3
CASSPGRGGISSGNTIYF
TGTGCCAGCTCACCTGGAAGGGGAGGAATCTCATCTGGAAACACCATATATTTT
>TRBD2|TRBV12-3/TRBV12-4|many|TRBJ2-1
CASSIAGSYNEQFF
TGTGCCAGCAGTATAGCGGGCTCGTACAATGAGCAGTTCTTC
>-|TRBV7-2|many|TRBJ2-5
CASSTTGETQYF
TGTGCCAGCAGTACTACGGGGGAGACCCAGTACTTC
>-|TRBV20-1|few|TRBJ1-1
CSAWELEAFF
TGCAGTGCTTGGGAGCTTGAAGCTTTCTTT
>-|TRBV7-2|many|TRBJ1-3
CASSFIPDSSGNTIYF
TGTGCCAGCAGCTTTATACCCGACAGCTCTGGAAACACCATATATTTT
>-|TRBV14|many|TRBJ2-5
CASSQDWASQTQYF
TGTGCCAGCAGCCAAGATTGGGCCTCTCAGACCCAGTACTTC
>-|TRBV5-1|few|TRBJ1-1
CASSLVADGTEAFF
TGCGCCAGCAGCTTGGTGGCCGATGGGACTGAAGCTTTCTTT
>-|TRBV5-4|many|TRBJ1-2
CASSETDYGYTF
TGTGCCAGCAGCGAGACAGACTATGGCTACACCTTC
>-|TRBV20-1|-|TRBJ1-2
CSAKGVGGGGKGYGYTF
TGCAGTGCTAAAGGGGTGGGAGGGGGAGGGAAGGGCTATGGCTACACCTTC
>TRBD2|TRBV29-1|few|TRBJ2-1
CSVLQGGGAGGEQFF
TGCAGCGTCCTCCAGGGCGGGGGGGCCGGGGGTGAGCAGTTCTTC
>-|TRBV15|many|TRBJ1-5
CATSLQRRGFSNQPQHF
TGTGCCACCAGCCTTCAAAGGAGAGGATTTAGCAATCAGCCCCAGCATTTT
>-|TRBV20-1|few|TRBJ1-2
CSAPRGPYGYTF
TGCAGTGCCCCCCGGGGGCCCTATGGCTACACCTTC
>TRBD1|TRBV9|few|TRBJ2-7
CASSAGTGYEQYF
TGTGCCAGCAGCGCCGGGACAGGCTACGAGCAGTACTTC
>-|TRBV4-1|many|TRBJ2-1
CASSHPGPLGYNEQFF
TGCGCCAGCAGCCACCCGGGACCCCTGGGGTACAATGAGCAGTTCTTC
>TRBD1|TRBV7-6|many|TRBJ1-4
CASSSTLGTGDLNEKLFF
TGTGCCAGCAGCTCGACTTTGGGGACAGGGGACCTTAATGAAAAACTGTTTTTT
>TRBD2|TRBV27|many|TRBJ2-5
CASSRILAGGRETQYF
TGTGCCAGCAGCCGCATACTAGCGGGGGGACGAGAGACCCAGTACTTC
>-|TRBV7-7|many|TRBJ1-5
CASSDLPKGRRGQPQHF
TGTGCTAGCAGCGACCTACCAAAAGGAAGGAGAGGTCAGCCCCAGCATTTT
>-|TRBV7-6|many|TRBJ2-2
CASSLGAMGSANTGELFF
TGTGCCAGCAGCTTAGGGGCAATGGGCAGCGCGAACACCGGGGAGCTGTTTTTT
>-|TRBV7-2|many|TRBJ1-1
CASSPERGTEAFF
TGTGCCAGCAGCCCGGAACGGGGCACTGAAGCTTTCTTT
>-|TRBV20-1|many|TRBJ1-1
CSAPTHGYTEAFF
TGCAGTGCGCCCACGCACGGGTACACTGAAGCTTTCTTT
>-|TRBV7-2|many|TRBJ1-3
CASSPTGGQTGNTIYF
TGTGCCAGCAGCCCGACGGGGGGCCAAACTGGAAACACCATATATTTT
>-|TRBV6-5|-|TRBJ2-3
CASSYSIIRGDTQYF
TGTGCCAGCAGTTACTCGATAATCAGGGGAGATACGCAGTATTTT
>-|TRBV20-1|many|TRBJ2-7
CSARLARILNYEQYF
TGCAGTGCTAGGCTTGCTCGGATCCTAAACTACGAGCAGTACTTC
>-|TRBV20-1|many|TRBJ2-5
CSASLVGRRETQYF
TGCAGTGCTAGCTTAGTGGGGCGCCGGGAGACCCAGTACTTC
>TRBD1|TRBV6-1|many|TRBJ1-1
CASSPRQGNKREEAFF
TGTGCCAGCAGTCCCCGACAGGGTAATAAGAGGGAGGAAGCTTTCTTT
>-|TRBV25-1|-|TRBJ1-3
CASAFGADSGNTIYF
TGTGCCAGCGCATTTGGGGCAGACTCTGGAAACACCATATATTTT
>-|TRBV29-1|many|TRBJ1-4
CSVVGLATNEKLFF
TGCAGCGTTGTCGGGTTGGCAACTAATGAAAAACTGTTTTTT
>-|TRBV7-9|few|TRBJ1-6
CASSLEGSYNSPLHF
TGTGCCAGCAGCTTAGAAGGGTCCTATAATTCACCCCTCCACTTT
>TRBD2|TRBV3-1|few|TRBJ2-5
CASSQSGGRETQYF
TGTGCCAGCAGCCAGAGCGGGGGGAGGGAGACCCAGTACTTC